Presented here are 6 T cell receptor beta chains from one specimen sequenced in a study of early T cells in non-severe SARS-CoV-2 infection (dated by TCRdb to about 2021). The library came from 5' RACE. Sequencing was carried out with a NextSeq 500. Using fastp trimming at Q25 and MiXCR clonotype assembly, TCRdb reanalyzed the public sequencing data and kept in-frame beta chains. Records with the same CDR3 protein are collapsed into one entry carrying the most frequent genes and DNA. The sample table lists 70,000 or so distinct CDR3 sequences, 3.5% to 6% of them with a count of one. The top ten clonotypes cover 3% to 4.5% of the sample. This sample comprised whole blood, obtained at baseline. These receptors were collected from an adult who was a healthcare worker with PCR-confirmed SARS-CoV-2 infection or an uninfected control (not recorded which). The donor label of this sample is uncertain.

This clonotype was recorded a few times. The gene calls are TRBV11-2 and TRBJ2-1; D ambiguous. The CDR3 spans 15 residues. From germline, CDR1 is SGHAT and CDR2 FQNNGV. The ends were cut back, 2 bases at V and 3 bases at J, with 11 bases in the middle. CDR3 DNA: TGTGCCAGCAGCTTAAGGACCGCTGACTACAATGAGCAGTTCTTC. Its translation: CASSLRTADYNEQFF.

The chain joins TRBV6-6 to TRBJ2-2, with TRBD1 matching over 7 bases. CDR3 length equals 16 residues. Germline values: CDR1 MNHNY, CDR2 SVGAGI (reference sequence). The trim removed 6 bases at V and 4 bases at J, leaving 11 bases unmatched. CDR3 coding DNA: TGTGCCAGCAGACTCCCTACAGGGGCGGGCACCGGGGAGCTGTTTTTT. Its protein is CASRLPTGAGTGELFF.

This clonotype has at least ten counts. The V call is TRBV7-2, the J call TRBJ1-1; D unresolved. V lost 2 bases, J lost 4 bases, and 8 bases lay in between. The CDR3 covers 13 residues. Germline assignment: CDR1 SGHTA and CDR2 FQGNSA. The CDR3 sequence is CASSLFDGTEAFF. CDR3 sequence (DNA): TGTGCCAGCAGCTTATTTGACGGCACTGAAGCTTTCTTT. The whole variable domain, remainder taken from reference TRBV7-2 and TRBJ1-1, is GAGVSQSPSNKVTEKGKDVELRCDPISGHTALYWYRQSLGQGLEFLIYFQGNSAPDKSGLPSDRFSAERTGGSVSTLTIQRTQQEDSAVYLCASSLFDGTEAFFGQGTRLTVV.

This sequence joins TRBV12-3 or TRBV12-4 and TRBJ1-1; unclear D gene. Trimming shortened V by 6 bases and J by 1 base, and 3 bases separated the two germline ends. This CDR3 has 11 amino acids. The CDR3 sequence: CASSRNTEAFF. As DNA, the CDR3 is TGTGCCAGCAGCAGGAACACTGAAGCTTTCTTT.

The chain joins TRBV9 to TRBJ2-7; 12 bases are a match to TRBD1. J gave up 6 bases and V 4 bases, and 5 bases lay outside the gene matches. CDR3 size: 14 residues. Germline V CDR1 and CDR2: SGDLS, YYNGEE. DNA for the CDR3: TGTGCCAGCAGCCTGGGACAGGGGGCAGCCGAGCAGTACTTC. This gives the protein CASSLGQGAAEQYF.

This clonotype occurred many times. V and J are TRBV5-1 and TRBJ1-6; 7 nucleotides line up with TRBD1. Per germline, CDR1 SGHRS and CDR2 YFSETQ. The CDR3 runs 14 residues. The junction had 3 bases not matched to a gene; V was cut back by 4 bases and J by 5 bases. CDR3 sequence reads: CASSRDSDNSPLHF. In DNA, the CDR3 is TGCGCCAGCAGCCGGGACAGTGATAATTCACCCCTCCACTTT.